A single sample gave rise to the 17 T cell receptor beta chains below, sequenced in a study of CXCR3-negative and CXCR3-positive naive CD8 T cells. TRB cDNA was prepared as libraries by UMI-labeled 5' RACE. TCRdb re-analyzed the 5' RACE reads; it lists each CDR3 protein once, without DNA. This sample's table has about 130,000 distinct CDR3 sequences. Sequencing input: naive CXCR3- CD8+ T cells from blood. Sample subset: CD45RO-CCR7+CD27+CD95- naive CD8+ T cells lacking CXCR3 (TNR3-). These receptors came from a human donor in good health. Some clones in this sample may be carry-over from other donors' samples.

This chain's CDR3 is CASSLDPLRYYNSPLHF. This chain uses TRBV14 with TRBJ1-6; TCRdb lists TRBD1, though no DNA is available to test this call. Germline V CDR1 and CDR2: SGHDN, FVKESK. CDR3 size: 17 residues.

J is TRBJ2-7 and V is TRBV6-1; TCRdb indicates TRBD2, and absent DNA this call remains unverified. The germline V gene has CDR1 MNHNS and CDR2 SASEGT. This CDR3 is 14 amino acids long. The CDR3 sequence is CASLPLETEYEQYF.

The chain uses TRBV7-9 and TRBJ2-6; TCRdb reports TRBD1, a call that lacks DNA to check it against. CDR3 length: 19 amino acids. In germline, CDR1 is SEHNR, CDR2 FQNEAQ (reference sequence). The CDR3 spells CASSLPLTGESSGANVLTF.

This chain links TRBV29-1 with TRBJ1-1; as DNA is missing, the TRBD1 call by TCRdb cannot be tested. The germline V gene has CDR1 SQVTM and CDR2 ANQGSEA. This CDR3 contains 15 residues. The CDR3 region is CSVEGFRDSNTEAFF.

J is TRBJ2-7 and V is TRBV4-2; TCRdb outputs TRBD1, but without DNA this stays unchecked. Germline V lookup: CDR1 LGHNA, CDR2 YNFKEQ. There are 13 residues in the CDR3. CDR3 sequence: CASSQGGRDEQYF.

The genes are TRBV28 and TRBJ1-5. CDR1 and CDR2 from the germline V gene are MDHEN and SYDVKM. The CDR3 totals 13 residues. CDR3 region: CASNSHSNQPQHF. Full variable domain (outside the CDR3, taken from reference TRBV28 and TRBJ1-5): DVKVTQSSRYLVKRTGEKVFLECVQDMDHENMFWYRQDPGLGLRLIYFSYDVKMKEKGDIPEGYSVSREKKERFSLILESASTNQTSMYLCASNSHSNQPQHFGDGTRLSIL.

J is TRBJ2-5 and V is TRBV6-1; without DNA, the TCRdb call of TRBD2 cannot be checked. This CDR3 region has 13 residues. Germline CDR1 MNHNS, CDR2 SASEGT. This CDR3 is CASRGTAGETQYF.

V and J are TRBV29-1 and TRBJ2-1; as DNA is missing, the TRBD2 call by TCRdb cannot be tested. The V gene's germline CDR1 is SQVTM and CDR2 ANQGSEA. The CDR3 is 14 residues long. The CDR3 protein is CSVETSGPSNEQFF.

The genes are TRBV5-5 and TRBJ2-7. Looked up from germline, CDR1 is SGHKS and CDR2 is YYEKEE (reference sequence). The CDR3 spans 14 residues. The CDR3 spells CASSLADTTYEQYF.

V is TRBV9 and J is TRBJ1-2. Germline loops: CDR1 SGDLS, CDR2 YYNGEE. The CDR3 runs 15 residues. Here the CDR3 reads CASSVAEGLSYGYTF. Supplemented by reference TRBV9 and TRBJ1-2, the full variable domain reads DSGVTQTPKHLITATGQRVTLRCSPRSGDLSVYWYQQSLDQGLQFLIQYYNGEERAKGNILERFSAQQFPDLHSELNLSSLELGDSALYFCASSVAEGLSYGYTFGSGTRLTVV.

The rearrangement links TRBV4-3 to TRBJ1-1; there is no DNA to check the TCRdb D call of TRBD1. This CDR3 comprises 17 residues. The germline CDR1 and CDR2 sequences are LGHNA and YSLEER. This CDR3 is CASSQFKGSGENTEAFF.

The chain is built from TRBV20-1 and TRBJ2-7; the TRBD1 assignment by TCRdb is unverifiable without DNA. CDR3 length: 12 residues. In germline, CDR1 is DFQATT, CDR2 SNEGSKA (reference sequence). The CDR3 region is CSDRDGGYEQYF.

The V call is TRBV28, the J call TRBJ2-1. Germline V gives CDR1 MDHEN, CDR2 SYDVKM. There are 14 residues in the CDR3. The CDR3 protein is CASKEVFSYNEQFF. Full variable domain (outside the CDR3, taken from reference TRBV28 and TRBJ2-1): DVKVTQSSRYLVKRTGEKVFLECVQDMDHENMFWYRQDPGLGLRLIYFSYDVKMKEKGDIPEGYSVSREKKERFSLILESASTNQTSMYLCASKEVFSYNEQFFGPGTRLTVL.

The chain links TRBV7-3 to TRBJ2-2. There are 13 residues in the CDR3. Germline CDR1 SGHTA, CDR2 FQGTGA. CDR3 region: CASSPWGTGELFF.

V usage is TRBV20-1 and J usage is TRBJ2-7; absent DNA, TCRdb's TRBD2 call cannot be checked. Germline assignment: CDR1 DFQATT and CDR2 SNEGSKA (reference sequence). The CDR3 runs 19 residues. CDR3 amino acids: CSARGSGLAFGGHSYEQYF.

The genes are TRBV20-1 and TRBJ2-7; TCRdb gives TRBD2 as the D gene, but with no DNA this cannot be confirmed. This CDR3 has 16 amino acids. Per the germline V gene, CDR1 is DFQATT and CDR2 is SNEGSKA (reference sequence). This CDR3 reads CSARPELALGLGEQYF.

This chain joins TRBV6-6 and TRBJ2-5; the D gene TCRdb calls, TRBD1, cannot be checked with no DNA. This CDR3 is built from 15 residues. Germline values: CDR1 MNHNY, CDR2 SVGAGI (reference sequence). CDR3 sequence reads: CASSYPWEGGETQYF.